Shown below are 32 T cell receptor beta chains from a single sample sequenced in a study of yellow fever vaccine responses in identical twins. TCRdb itself ran the RT-PCR reads through MiXCR, one entry per CDR3 protein. The sample includes some 4,000 distinct CDR3 sequences, 84% of them seen just once. The input for sequencing was T cells from blood (PBMCs), unsorted or a sorted subset (not recorded which), taken before or after yellow fever vaccination (not recorded which). The origin of the receptors is a woman aged 18-29 years who received the yellow fever vaccine.

Only one count was recorded for this clonotype. The gene calls are TRBV5-1 and TRBJ1-1; tentative D call: TRBD1 (6 bases). V lost 6 bases and J lost 2, with 14 bases in between. This CDR3 comprises 14 residues. In germline, CDR1 is SGHRS, CDR2 YFSETQ. For the CDR3, the DNA is TGCGCCAGCACCCCAATACAGGGCAACACTGAAGCTTTCTTT. Translating it yields CASTPIQGNTEAFF.

A few counts support this clonotype. The chain has TRBV10-3 and TRBJ2-7; 10 nucleotides match TRBD2. There are 16 residues in the CDR3. V dropped 0 bases and J dropped 3; count of bases not matched to a gene: 5. Germline V CDR1 and CDR2: ENHRY, SYGVKD. CDR3 region: CAISESASGSYYEQYF. The CDR3 DNA sequence: TGTGCCATCAGTGAGTCGGCTAGCGGGAGTTACTACGAGCAGTACTTC.

The chain joins TRBV29-1 to TRBJ2-7; 8 bases are a match to TRBD2. Germline lookup yields CDR1 SQVTM and CDR2 ANQGSEA. Trimming took 8 bases from V and 1 from J; bases not matched to a gene: 10. CDR3 size: 14 residues. The CDR3 DNA reads as TGCAGCTCCCAAAGAGCGGGGGAGTCCTACGAGCAGTACTTC. As protein: CSSQRAGESYEQYF.

This chain joins TRBV7-6 and TRBJ1-2; 8 positions match TRBD1. CDR1 and CDR2 (germline): SGHVS, FNYEAQ. The CDR3 has 15 residues. V trimming: 6 bases; J trimming: 6 bases; junction bases outside the gene matches: 12. The chain's CDR3 is CASRRLRGPYDGYTF. CDR3 sequence (DNA): TGTGCCAGCAGGCGGCTCAGGGGGCCTTACGATGGCTACACCTTC.

The chain uses TRBV29-1 and TRBJ1-4, with 9 bases matching TRBD1. The CDR3 consists of 15 residues. The ends lost 4 bases at V and 8 bases at J; junction bases unmatched: 11. Germline values: CDR1 SQVTM, CDR2 ANQGSEA. Here the CDR3 reads CSVGLTGGGREKLFF. The CDR3 coding sequence is TGCAGCGTTGGTTTGACAGGGGGAGGTCGGGAAAAACTGTTTTTT.

Notes on this clonotype: The germline gene is not matched at one end of the junction; a read error may be the cause. The chain couples TRBV13 to TRBJ2-7, with D uncertain. The germline CDR1 and CDR2 sequences are PRHDT and FYEKMQ (reference sequence). CDR3 size: 13 residues. CDR3 sequence reads: CASTLAGTYEQYF. The CDR3 nucleotides are TGTGCCAGCACCTTAGCAGGAACCTACGAGCAGTACTTC. Full variable domain (outside the CDR3, taken from reference TRBV13 and TRBJ2-7): AAGVIQSPRHLIKEKRETATLKCYPIPRHDTVYWYQQGPGQDPQFLISFYEKMQSDKGSIPDRFSAQQFSDYHSELNMSSLELGDSALYFCASTLAGTYEQYFGPGTRLTVT.

The chain has TRBV11-1 and TRBJ1-4, with D perhaps matching TRBD1 (6 bases). Trimming removed 3 bases from V and 4 bases from J, with 9 bases in between. This CDR3 comprises 14 residues. Per germline, CDR1 SGHAT and CDR2 FQDESV (reference sequence). The CDR3 here is CASSFKGGNEKLFF. Written as DNA, the CDR3 is TGTGCCAGCAGCTTCAAGGGGGGTAATGAAAAACTGTTTTTT.

J is TRBJ1-3 and V is TRBV4-3; D gene uncertain. The CDR3 contains 13 residues. Per the germline V gene, CDR1 is LGHNA and CDR2 is YSLEER. V dropped 4 bases and J dropped 5 bases, with 9 bases sitting between them. DNA of the CDR3: TGCGCCAGCAGCCCACTCGTCAGAAACACCATATATTTT. Amino acid sequence: CASSPLVRNTIYF.

The rearrangement joins TRBV28 to TRBJ2-1; 11 bases agree with TRBD1. V shed 5 bases, J shed 7 bases, and the junction held 7 bases outside the gene matches. The V gene's germline CDR1 is MDHEN and CDR2 SYDVKM. The CDR3 loop spans 15 amino acids. The CDR3 DNA sequence: TGTGCCAGCAGTCCCGGACAGGGGGCAGATAATGAGCAGTTCTTC. Translating gives CASSPGQGADNEQFF.

V usage is TRBV10-1 and J usage is TRBJ2-7, with 8 bases lining up with TRBD2. The trim removed 5 bases at V and 7 bases at J, leaving 7 bases unmatched. Germline CDR1 is WNHNN and CDR2 is SYGVQD (reference sequence). The CDR3 spans 13 residues. CDR3 sequence reads: CASSMSGSGEQYF. DNA for the CDR3: TGCGCCAGCAGTATGAGCGGGAGCGGGGAGCAGTACTTC.

The CDR3 DNA sequence: TGCGCCAGCACTAGGACTAGCGGGACAAATGAGCAGTTCTTC. It specifies CASTRTSGTNEQFF. The genes are TRBV5-1 and TRBJ2-1; 12 bases are shared with TRBD2. This CDR3 has 14 residues. V lost 6 bases and J lost 7; bases outside the gene matches: 5. Germline V gene sequence: CDR1 SGHRS, CDR2 YFSETQ.

This clonotype was recorded only once. The V and J genes are TRBV11-1 and TRBJ2-3; a possible D gene is TRBD1 (6 bases). Germline V gene data show CDR1 as SGHAT and CDR2 as FQDESV (reference sequence). The CDR3 sequence is 15 residues long. Deletions cut 3 bases from V and 2 bases from J, with 12 bases between. CDR3 coding DNA: TGTGCCAGCAGCTTGGGGGACACATCCACAGATACGCAGTATTTT. Encoded protein: CASSLGDTSTDTQYF.

The V gene is TRBV10-3, the J gene TRBJ2-3; 8 nucleotides match TRBD1. J was trimmed by 5 bases and V by 7 bases; bases with no gene match: 8. Germline V lookup: CDR1 ENHRY, CDR2 SYGVKD. The CDR3 is 14 amino acids. The CDR3 reads CAIMWQGAGDTQYF. DNA of the CDR3: TGTGCCATCATGTGGCAGGGGGCTGGAGATACGCAGTATTTT.

The V gene is TRBV6-1, the J gene TRBJ1-1; 7 bases line up with TRBD1. Per germline, CDR1 MNHNS and CDR2 SASEGT. J gave up 4 bases and V 5 bases, and 4 bases lay outside the gene matches. The CDR3 extends over 13 amino acids. The CDR3 DNA reads as TGTGCCAGCAGTACACAGGGGCTCACTGAAGCTTTCTTT. Amino acid sequence: CASSTQGLTEAFF.

The chain has TRBV2 and TRBJ2-5; D unclear. V lost 6 bases and J lost 2, with 4 bases in between. The length of the CDR3 is 11 residues. Germline V lookup: CDR1 SNHLY, CDR2 FYNNEI. The CDR3: CASSVQETQYF. In nucleotides, the CDR3 is TGTGCCAGCAGCGTGCAAGAGACCCAGTACTTC.

This clonotype appeared a single time. The gene calls are TRBV5-1 and TRBJ2-2; the D gene is possibly TRBD1 (5 bases). The CDR3 covers 17 residues. V gave up 1 base and J gave up 2 bases, with 15 bases separating them. Per the germline V gene, CDR1 is SGHRS and CDR2 is YFSETQ. The CDR3 reads CASSLSRPGKNTGELFF. The DNA of the CDR3 is TGCGCCAGCAGCTTGAGTCGGCCAGGGAAAAACACCGGGGAGCTGTTTTTT.

The V and J genes are TRBV11-3 and TRBJ2-7, with D hard to call. Per germline, CDR1 SGHNT and CDR2 YENEEA. Between the trimmed V and J ends, which lost 5 bases and 0 bases, there was a span of 8 bases. The CDR3 is 13 amino acids. The DNA for the CDR3 is TGTGCCAGCAGCCTAAGACTCTCCTACGAGCAGTACTTC. It translates to CASSLRLSYEQYF. Full variable domain (rest looked up from reference TRBV11-3 and TRBJ2-7): EAGVVQSPRYKIIEKKQPVAFWCNPISGHNTLYWYLQNLGQGPELLIRYENEEAVDDSQLPKDRFSAERLKGVDSTLKIQPAELGDSAVYLCASSLRLSYEQYFGPGTRLTVT.

This clonotype was observed a handful of times. The chain uses TRBV2 and TRBJ2-7; perhaps TRBD1 as D (6 bases). V was cut by 6 bases and J by 3 bases, with 18 bases left in between. The CDR3 spans 15 residues. The germline CDR1 and CDR2 sequences are SNHLY and FYNNEI. This chain's CDR3 is CASREPEGVSYEQYF. The CDR3 DNA is TGTGCCAGCAGGGAGCCAGAGGGGGTCAGCTACGAGCAGTACTTC.

The V and J genes are TRBV10-3 and TRBJ2-2; D is unclear. The germline CDR1 and CDR2 sequences are ENHRY and SYGVKD. V was cut by 0 bases and J by 1 base, with 3 bases left in between. The CDR3 consists of 14 residues. The CDR3: CAISESGNTGELFF. Written as DNA, the CDR3 is TGTGCCATCAGTGAGTCGGGGAACACCGGGGAGCTGTTTTTT.

The V and J genes are TRBV29-1 and TRBJ2-3; D not resolved. CDR1 SQVTM and CDR2 ANQGSEA come from the germline V gene. V gave up 5 bases and J gave up 4 bases, with 10 bases separating them. The CDR3 length is 12 residues. CDR3 DNA: TGCAGCGTTCCAAGGGCCGCAGATACGCAGTATTTT. Its protein product is CSVPRAADTQYF.

The chain has TRBV4-3 and TRBJ1-6; D gene ambiguous. The germline V gene encodes CDR1 LGHNA and CDR2 YSLEER. The CDR3 runs 13 residues. The V end lost 2 bases, the J end lost 6 bases, and 5 bases lay between the germline ends. CDR3 DNA sequence: TGCGCCAGCAGCCAAAACTCTAATTCACCCCTCCACTTT. Translation: CASSQNSNSPLHF.

In its sample, this clonotype was seen once. The chain employs TRBV20-1 and TRBJ2-7; 11 bases map to TRBD1. There are 14 residues in the CDR3. The germline V gene has CDR1 DFQATT and CDR2 SNEGSKA (reference sequence). The junction had 6 bases not matched to a gene; V was cut back by 6 bases and J by 2 bases. CDR3 bases: TGCAGTGCCCTTGGACAGGGGGCGCCCTACGAGCAGTACTTC. Translated, it gives CSALGQGAPYEQYF.

This chain links TRBV29-1 with TRBJ2-3; D is undetermined. Trimming removed 6 bases from V and 1 base from J, with 14 bases in between. This CDR3 contains 14 residues. Per germline, CDR1 SQVTM and CDR2 ANQGSEA. CDR3 sequence: CSVPLPKGTDTQYF. Written as DNA, the CDR3 is TGCAGCGTCCCCTTGCCTAAGGGCACAGATACGCAGTATTTT.

The chain uses TRBV19 and TRBJ2-1, with D uncertain. Trimming shortened V by 1 base and J by 6 bases, and 10 bases separated the two germline ends. The CDR3 consists of 14 residues. In germline, CDR1 is LNHDA, CDR2 SQIVND (reference sequence). The CDR3: CASSIADRVNEQFF. DNA of the CDR3: TGTGCCAGTAGTATAGCTGACCGGGTCAATGAGCAGTTCTTC.

V and J are TRBV18 and TRBJ1-2; D remains unclear. CDR1 and CDR2 from the germline V gene are KGHSH and LQKENI. V gave up 0 bases and J gave up 8 bases, with 7 bases separating them. This CDR3 region has 12 residues. CDR3 nucleotide sequence: TGTGCCAGCTCACCACCGACTGAAGGCTACACCTTC. Translating gives CASSPPTEGYTF. The whole variable domain, filled in from reference TRBV18 and TRBJ1-2, reads NAGVMQNPRHLVRRRGQEARLRCSPMKGHSHVYWYRQLPEEGLKFMVYLQKENIIDESGMPKERFSAEFPKEGPSILRIQQVVRGDSAAYFCASSPPTEGYTFGSGTRLTVV.

The rearrangement joins TRBV20-1 to TRBJ2-1; no firm D call. V shed 4 bases and J shed 2 bases, with 6 bases lying between them. This CDR3 spans 12 amino acids. Germline V gene data show CDR1 as DFQATT and CDR2 as SNEGSKA (reference sequence). CDR3 residues: CSAKHTYNEQFF. CDR3 in DNA: TGCAGTGCTAAGCATACCTACAATGAGCAGTTCTTC.

As for this clonotype: Relative to the germline gene, one junction end is altered; a read error may explain this. The rearrangement joins TRBV4-2 to TRBJ2-1; 7 bases map to TRBD2. The CDR3 has 17 residues. The germline V gene has CDR1 LGHNA and CDR2 YNFKEQ. The CDR3 protein is CAGSRFLAESSYNEQFF. The CDR3 nucleotides are TGTGCCGGCAGCCGCTTTCTAGCGGAGAGCTCCTACAATGAGCAGTTCTTC.

The table lists this clonotype with a few counts. One junction end does not reproduce the germline sequence, and a read error may be involved. The chain carries TRBV13 and TRBJ1-5; 7 bases match TRBD1. The germline gives CDR1 PRHDT, CDR2 FYEKMQ (reference sequence). The CDR3 extends over 15 amino acids. The CDR3 region has the DNA TGTGCCATCAGCACCACAGGGGCCAGGGATCAGCCCCAGCATTTT. It encodes CAISTTGARDQPQHF.

This clonotype was counted between two and nine times. This chain joins TRBV6-4 and TRBJ2-1; weak D call: TRBD2 (5 bases). The V gene lost 0 bases and the J gene lost 9 bases, with 9 bases spanning the gap. CDR3 length: 13 amino acids. CDR1 is MRHNA and CDR2 is SNTAGT in the germline V gene. The CDR3 DNA reads TGTGCCAGCAGTGACTCGTCTGAGGGTGAGCAGTTCTTC. The encoded protein is CASSDSSEGEQFF.

The rearrangement joins TRBV28 to TRBJ2-3; 7 nucleotides line up with TRBD2. V lost 5 bases, J lost 6 bases, and 14 bases stayed unmatched. Germline assignment: CDR1 MDHEN and CDR2 SYDVKM. The CDR3 length is 16 residues. The CDR3 loop reads CASSAPGGSGGDTQYF. The CDR3 bases are TGTGCCAGCAGTGCCCCTGGCGGGAGCGGAGGGGATACGCAGTATTTT.

This sequence joins TRBV12-3 or TRBV12-4 and TRBJ2-7; D gene ambiguous. CDR3 length: 11 residues. V was pared by 4 bases and J by 2 bases, with 3 bases between. CDR3 residues: CASSSTYEQYF. The CDR3 bases are TGTGCCAGCAGTTCTACCTACGAGCAGTACTTC.

This rearrangement joins TRBV7-9 to TRBJ2-3; 8 bases line up with TRBD1. The CDR3 totals 14 residues. Germline assignment: CDR1 SEHNR and CDR2 FQNEAQ (reference sequence). V lost 5 bases, J lost 5 bases, and 6 bases stayed unmatched. This CDR3 is CASSLQGAEDTQYF. The CDR3 coding sequence is TGTGCCAGCAGCCTCCAGGGGGCTGAAGATACGCAGTATTTT.